This is a list of T cell receptor beta chains from one sample in a study of shared clonotypes between healthy human individuals. Generated by immunoSEQ multiplex PCR, the TCRdb table keeps only in-frame clones and is missing some. The table has 520,000 or so clones, around 74% seen once. Sequenced: PBMCs. These receptors were collected from a middle-aged woman in good health. Some clones in this sample may be carry-over from other donors' samples. Each CDR3 is given with its conserved first and last residue. Fields, in order: D gene, clone size, V gene, J gene, CDR3 protein, CDR3 DNA. A D gene is named only where the DNA matches it firmly. Not every row has a clone size; where given, it reads once, few, many or a size class.

d_call: .
clone_size: .
v_call: TRBV4-3
j_call: TRBJ2-1
cdr3_aa: CASSRDRDTYNEQFF
cdr3_nt: TGCGCCAGCAGCAGAGACCGGGACACGTACAATGAGCAGTTCTTC

d_call: .
clone_size: .
v_call: TRBV27
j_call: TRBJ2-3
cdr3_aa: CASSSPGLTTSSTDTQYF
cdr3_nt: TGTGCCAGCAGTTCTCCGGGACTCACCACGTCTAGCACAGATACGCAGTATTTT

d_call: .
clone_size: .
v_call: TRBV20-1
j_call: TRBJ2-4
cdr3_aa: CSAGDGNIQYF
cdr3_nt: TGCAGTGCGGGAGATGGGAACATTCAGTACTTC

d_call: TRBD1
clone_size: .
v_call: TRBV28
j_call: TRBJ1-2
cdr3_aa: CASSPGQNYGYTF
cdr3_nt: TGTGCCAGCAGTCCGGGACAGAACTATGGCTACACCTTC

d_call: TRBD2
clone_size: .
v_call: TRBV28
j_call: TRBJ2-1
cdr3_aa: CASKDSGKEVEQFF
cdr3_nt: TGTGCCAGCAAGGATAGCGGGAAAGAAGTTGAGCAGTTCTTC

d_call: .
clone_size: .
v_call: TRBV18
j_call: TRBJ2-2
cdr3_aa: CASSPAPSGITNTGELFF
cdr3_nt: TGTGCCAGCTCACCGGCTCCTTCAGGGATTACGAACACCGGGGAGCTGTTTTTT

d_call: .
clone_size: .
v_call: TRBV5-1
j_call: TRBJ2-5
cdr3_aa: CASSLFLNQETQYF
cdr3_nt: TGCGCCAGCAGCTTGTTCCTCAACCAAGAGACCCAGTACTTC

d_call: TRBD2
clone_size: .
v_call: TRBV28
j_call: TRBJ2-4
cdr3_aa: CASSLTLAGVIKNIQYF
cdr3_nt: TGTGCCAGCAGTTTAACCCTAGCGGGAGTTATCAAAAACATTCAGTACTTC

d_call: TRBD1
clone_size: .
v_call: TRBV2
j_call: TRBJ2-7
cdr3_aa: CASRGGTGFYEQYF
cdr3_nt: TGTGCCAGCAGGGGGGGGACAGGGTTCTACGAGCAGTACTTC

d_call: .
clone_size: .
v_call: TRBV21-1
j_call: TRBJ2-1
cdr3_aa: CASSKSTDNEQFF
cdr3_nt: TGTGCCAGCAGCAAATCGACCGACAATGAGCAGTTCTTC

d_call: TRBD1
clone_size: many
v_call: TRBV6-4
j_call: TRBJ1-2
cdr3_aa: CASSEDGQGYGYTF
cdr3_nt: TGTGCCAGCAGTGAGGATGGACAGGGCTATGGCTACACCTTC

d_call: TRBD1
clone_size: .
v_call: TRBV7-2
j_call: TRBJ2-2
cdr3_aa: CASSLGTGARKLFF
cdr3_nt: TGTGCCAGCAGCCTTGGGACAGGGGCCAGGAAGCTGTTTTTT

d_call: TRBD2
clone_size: .
v_call: TRBV7-8
j_call: TRBJ2-1
cdr3_aa: CASSTTSGSINEQFF
cdr3_nt: TGTGCCAGCAGCACTACTAGCGGGAGCATTAATGAGCAGTTCTTC

d_call: TRBD1
clone_size: .
v_call: TRBV5-8
j_call: TRBJ2-2
cdr3_aa: CASSLKGTGGTGELFF
cdr3_nt: TGTGCCAGCAGCTTGAAAGGGACAGGGGGGACCGGGGAGCTGTTTTTT

d_call: TRBD2
clone_size: .
v_call: TRBV9
j_call: TRBJ2-1
cdr3_aa: CASSGGTSDYNEQFF
cdr3_nt: TGTGCCAGCAGCGGCGGGACTAGCGACTACAATGAGCAGTTCTTC

d_call: .
clone_size: .
v_call: TRBV6-1
j_call: TRBJ1-1
cdr3_aa: CASSATGLNTEAFF
cdr3_nt: TGTGCCAGCAGCGCGACAGGACTGAACACTGAAGCTTTCTTT

d_call: .
clone_size: .
v_call: TRBV11-2
j_call: TRBJ2-3
cdr3_aa: CASSLGWAADTQYF
cdr3_nt: TGTGCCAGCAGCTTAGGTTGGGCAGCAGATACGCAGTATTTT

d_call: TRBD2
clone_size: .
v_call: TRBV14
j_call: TRBJ2-5
cdr3_aa: CASSLGRVAGPAGETQYF
cdr3_nt: TGTGCCAGCAGCCTAGGCCGGGTAGCGGGGCCAGCAGGAGAGACCCAGTACTTC

d_call: .
clone_size: .
v_call: TRBV7-9
j_call: TRBJ1-1
cdr3_aa: CASSLKEDTRNTEAFF
cdr3_nt: TGTGCCAGCAGCCTAAAGGAGGACACCAGGAACACTGAAGCTTTCTTT

d_call: TRBD1
clone_size: .
v_call: TRBV30
j_call: TRBJ2-7
cdr3_aa: CAWRPGQGSVEQYF
cdr3_nt: TGTGCCTGGAGGCCGGGACAGGGCTCGGTCGAGCAGTACTTC

d_call: .
clone_size: many
v_call: TRBV11-2
j_call: TRBJ2-1
cdr3_aa: CASSLQPRFQFF
cdr3_nt: TGTGCCAGCAGCCTACAACCCCGATTTCAGTTCTTC

d_call: .
clone_size: few
v_call: TRBV15
j_call: TRBJ2-7
cdr3_aa: CATSRGTTVSYEQYF
cdr3_nt: TGTGCCACCAGCAGAGGCACGACTGTCTCCTACGAGCAGTACTTC

d_call: .
clone_size: .
v_call: TRBV15
j_call: TRBJ2-2
cdr3_aa: CATSRERLNTGELFF
cdr3_nt: TGTGCCACCAGCAGAGAACGGCTAAACACCGGGGAGCTGTTTTTT

d_call: .
clone_size: .
v_call: TRBV6-5
j_call: TRBJ2-2
cdr3_aa: CASNKAATGELFF
cdr3_nt: TGTGCCAGCAATAAGGCGGCCACCGGGGAGCTGTTTTTT

d_call: .
clone_size: .
v_call: TRBV7-9
j_call: TRBJ1-5
cdr3_aa: CASSPGAGPNQPQHF
cdr3_nt: TGTGCCAGTTCCCCGGGAGCAGGGCCCAATCAGCCCCAGCATTTT

d_call: .
clone_size: .
v_call: TRBV6-5
j_call: TRBJ1-2
cdr3_aa: CASSYRSPRDGYTF
cdr3_nt: TGTGCCAGCAGTTACCGGTCCCCGAGGGATGGCTACACCTTC

d_call: .
clone_size: .
v_call: TRBV27
j_call: TRBJ1-2
cdr3_aa: CASSFWKDYGYTF
cdr3_nt: TGTGCCAGCAGTTTCTGGAAGGACTATGGCTACACCTTC

d_call: .
clone_size: .
v_call: TRBV5-4
j_call: TRBJ2-1
cdr3_aa: CASSFGAGGYYNEQFF
cdr3_nt: TGTGCCAGCAGCTTCGGAGCGGGTGGGTACTACAATGAGCAGTTCTTC

d_call: .
clone_size: .
v_call: TRBV27
j_call: TRBJ2-2
cdr3_aa: CASNYIHSGNTGELFF
cdr3_nt: TGTGCCAGCAACTATATACATAGCGGGAACACCGGGGAGCTGTTTTTT

d_call: .
clone_size: .
v_call: TRBV29-1
j_call: TRBJ2-2
cdr3_aa: CSVEEVRGVLFF
cdr3_nt: TGCAGCGTTGAAGAGGTTCGAGGTGTGCTGTTTTTT

d_call: .
clone_size: few
v_call: TRBV7-2
j_call: TRBJ2-3
cdr3_aa: CASSPRLRDTQYF
cdr3_nt: TGTGCCAGCAGCCCCCGGCTCAGGGATACGCAGTATTTT

d_call: .
clone_size: few
v_call: TRBV10-1
j_call: TRBJ2-7
cdr3_aa: CASGTRYEQYF
cdr3_nt: TGCGCCAGCGGGACCCGTTACGAGCAGTACTTC

d_call: .
clone_size: .
v_call: TRBV9
j_call: TRBJ1-4
cdr3_aa: CASSVGTAVEKLFF
cdr3_nt: TGTGCCAGCAGCGTTGGGACGGCCGTTGAAAAACTGTTTTTT

d_call: TRBD1
clone_size: .
v_call: TRBV5-1
j_call: TRBJ2-1
cdr3_aa: CASSLGQGVGEQFF
cdr3_nt: TGCGCCAGCAGCTTAGGACAGGGGGTGGGTGAGCAGTTCTTC

d_call: TRBD1
clone_size: .
v_call: TRBV18
j_call: TRBJ2-1
cdr3_aa: CASSPRSGGPYNEQFF
cdr3_nt: TGTGCCAGCTCACCACGGTCAGGGGGCCCCTACAATGAGCAGTTCTTC

d_call: .
clone_size: once
v_call: TRBV7-9
j_call: TRBJ2-7
cdr3_aa: CASSLGVGATEQYF
cdr3_nt: TGTGCCAGCAGCTTAGGGGTAGGGGCCACCGAGCAGTACTTC

d_call: .
clone_size: .
v_call: TRBV7-2
j_call: TRBJ2-7
cdr3_aa: CASSSRREQYF
cdr3_nt: TGTGCCAGCAGCTCTCGGCGCGAGCAGTACTTC

d_call: .
clone_size: .
v_call: TRBV7-2
j_call: TRBJ2-5
cdr3_aa: CASSEGNRETQYF
cdr3_nt: TGTGCCAGCAGCGAGGGAAACAGGGAGACCCAGTACTTC

d_call: TRBD1
clone_size: .
v_call: TRBV9
j_call: TRBJ2-2
cdr3_aa: CASSVRGQGANTGELFF
cdr3_nt: TGTGCCAGCAGCGTAAGGGGACAGGGGGCGAACACCGGGGAGCTGTTTTTT

d_call: TRBD1
clone_size: .
v_call: TRBV2
j_call: TRBJ1-4
cdr3_aa: CASSEARTGGGKLFF
cdr3_nt: TGTGCCAGCAGTGAAGCGAGGACAGGGGGCGGGAAACTGTTTTTT

d_call: .
clone_size: .
v_call: TRBV7-8
j_call: TRBJ2-1
cdr3_aa: CASSLRGRIADSYNEQFF
cdr3_nt: TGTGCCAGCAGCTTAAGGGGGCGAATAGCGGACTCCTACAATGAGCAGTTCTTC

d_call: .
clone_size: .
v_call: TRBV7-9
j_call: TRBJ1-2
cdr3_aa: CASSGDRFRYGYTF
cdr3_nt: TGTGCCAGCAGCGGGGACCGCTTTCGCTATGGCTACACCTTC

d_call: .
clone_size: .
v_call: TRBV28
j_call: TRBJ2-2
cdr3_aa: CATPAGDKNTGELFF
cdr3_nt: TGTGCCACCCCAGCCGGGGATAAGAACACCGGGGAGCTGTTTTTT

d_call: TRBD1
clone_size: .
v_call: TRBV29-1
j_call: TRBJ1-4
cdr3_aa: CSVAKTGGLEKLFF
cdr3_nt: TGCAGCGTTGCCAAGACAGGGGGCCTTGAAAAACTGTTTTTT

d_call: TRBD2
clone_size: .
v_call: TRBV19
j_call: TRBJ2-7
cdr3_aa: CASRTSGSNEQYF
cdr3_nt: TGTGCCAGTAGGACTAGCGGGAGTAATGAGCAGTACTTC

d_call: .
clone_size: .
v_call: TRBV18
j_call: TRBJ1-5
cdr3_aa: CASSPSVLGDSNQPQHF
cdr3_nt: TGTGCCAGCTCACCCTCAGTTCTGGGCGATAGCAATCAGCCCCAGCATTTT

d_call: .
clone_size: .
v_call: TRBV25-1
j_call: TRBJ2-7
cdr3_aa: CASSASAGASGYEQYF
cdr3_nt: TGTGCCAGCAGCGCGTCTGCGGGGGCGTCTGGGTACGAGCAGTACTTC

d_call: .
clone_size: .
v_call: TRBV4-2
j_call: TRBJ1-1
cdr3_aa: CASSPQRWGGRTEAFF
cdr3_nt: TGTGCCAGCAGCCCTCAAAGGTGGGGGGGGCGGACTGAAGCTTTCTTT

d_call: .
clone_size: .
v_call: TRBV7-9
j_call: TRBJ2-2
cdr3_aa: CASSQSGGTTGELFF
cdr3_nt: TGTGCCAGCAGCCAATCTGGGGGTACTACCGGGGAGCTGTTTTTT

d_call: .
clone_size: .
v_call: TRBV10-3
j_call: TRBJ1-5
cdr3_aa: CAISGEYSQPQHF
cdr3_nt: TGTGCCATCAGCGGGGAATATAGTCAGCCCCAGCATTTT

d_call: TRBD2
clone_size: .
v_call: TRBV18
j_call: TRBJ2-7
cdr3_aa: CASSPSGRGSYEQYF
cdr3_nt: TGTGCCAGCTCACCGAGCGGGAGGGGGTCCTACGAGCAGTACTTC

d_call: .
clone_size: .
v_call: TRBV28
j_call: TRBJ2-6
cdr3_aa: CASSFRDAGANVLTF
cdr3_nt: TGTGCCAGCAGTTTCCGGGACGCTGGGGCCAACGTCCTGACTTTC

d_call: .
clone_size: .
v_call: TRBV5-3
j_call: TRBJ1-5
cdr3_aa: CARSSGQDYSNQPQHF
cdr3_nt: TGTGCCAGAAGCTCCGGACAAGACTATAGCAATCAGCCCCAGCATTTT